The rows below give T cell receptor beta chains drawn from one sample of a study of blood T cell repertoires in COVID-19. Method: immunoSEQ multiplex PCR; TCRdb's copy keeps in-frame clones and lacks some. This sample carries 65,000 to 90,000 clones, about 74% of them seen once, and the ten largest clones take 2% to 2.5%. The sample consisted of peripheral blood. The source is a man in his 70s with COVID-19, enrolled during active disease. CDR3s include the opening cysteine and the closing phenylalanine or tryptophan. Fields, in order: D gene, V gene, J gene, clone size, CDR3 protein, CDR3 DNA. A D gene is named only where the DNA matches it firmly. Where a row states a size, it is once, few, many or the class of an expanded clone; other rows omit it.

d_gene: TRBD1; v_gene: TRBV5-4; j_gene: TRBJ2-7; abundance: few; CDR3aa: CASSLGQGVDEQYF; CDR3nt: TGTGCCAGCAGCTTGGGACAGGGGGTCGACGAGCAGTACTTC
d_gene: .; v_gene: TRBV14; j_gene: TRBJ1-1; abundance: .; CDR3aa: CASSQLTGRNTEAFF; CDR3nt: TGTGCCAGCAGCCAATTGACAGGAAGGAACACTGAAGCTTTCTTT
d_gene: .; v_gene: TRBV28; j_gene: TRBJ1-2; abundance: .; CDR3aa: CASSRAGRGLSNYGYTF; CDR3nt: TGTGCCAGCAGTCGCGCTGGGAGGGGCCTATCTAACTATGGCTACACCTTC
d_gene: .; v_gene: TRBV6-5; j_gene: TRBJ1-1; abundance: .; CDR3aa: CASSYSGAGLNTEAFF; CDR3nt: TGTGCCAGCAGTTACTCGGGGGCAGGATTGAACACTGAAGCTTTCTTT
d_gene: TRBD1; v_gene: TRBV18; j_gene: TRBJ1-1; abundance: .; CDR3aa: CASSPGTGKNTEAFF; CDR3nt: TGTGCCAGCTCACCCGGGACAGGGAAGAACACTGAAGCTTTCTTT
d_gene: TRBD1; v_gene: TRBV12-3/TRBV12-4; j_gene: TRBJ2-7; abundance: few; CDR3aa: CASTFRQGYEQYF; CDR3nt: TGTGCCAGCACCTTCAGACAGGGATACGAGCAGTACTTC
d_gene: TRBD2; v_gene: TRBV10-3; j_gene: TRBJ2-1; abundance: .; CDR3aa: CAISTSALKNYNEQFF; CDR3nt: TGTGCCATCAGTACTAGCGCCCTGAAAAACTACAATGAGCAGTTCTTC
d_gene: TRBD2; v_gene: TRBV30; j_gene: TRBJ2-7; abundance: .; CDR3aa: CAWSGLAGVTYF; CDR3nt: TGTGCCTGGAGTGGGCTAGCGGGAGTGACGTACTTC
d_gene: TRBD1; v_gene: TRBV6-5; j_gene: TRBJ2-7; abundance: .; CDR3aa: CASHEGDRGRYEQYF; CDR3nt: TGTGCCTCCCACGAGGGGGACAGGGGAAGGTACGAGCAGTACTTC
d_gene: TRBD2; v_gene: TRBV4-3; j_gene: TRBJ2-7; abundance: .; CDR3aa: CASSQDLMGTSGTGEQYF; CDR3nt: TGCGCCAGCAGCCAAGATTTGATGGGGACTAGCGGTACTGGGGAGCAGTACTTC
d_gene: TRBD1; v_gene: TRBV2; j_gene: TRBJ1-1; abundance: .; CDR3aa: CASRVPGQGTEAFF; CDR3nt: TGTGCCAGCAGGGTCCCGGGACAGGGTACTGAAGCTTTCTTT
d_gene: .; v_gene: TRBV28; j_gene: TRBJ2-7; abundance: .; CDR3aa: CASGQAYEQYF; CDR3nt: TGTGCCAGCGGCCAGGCCTACGAGCAGTACTTC
d_gene: .; v_gene: TRBV4-1; j_gene: TRBJ2-7; abundance: .; CDR3aa: CASSQDDPGSYEQYF; CDR3nt: TGCGCCAGCAGCCAAGATGACCCGGGATCCTACGAGCAGTACTTC
d_gene: .; v_gene: TRBV21-1; j_gene: TRBJ2-2; abundance: .; CDR3aa: CASSFRRDTGELFF; CDR3nt: TGTGCCAGCAGCTTCCGGAGAGACACCGGGGAGCTGTTTTTT
d_gene: TRBD2; v_gene: TRBV29-1; j_gene: TRBJ2-7; abundance: .; CDR3aa: CSVGTGGGGPYEQYF; CDR3nt: TGCAGCGTTGGAACGGGAGGGGGAGGCCCCTACGAGCAGTACTTC
d_gene: TRBD1; v_gene: TRBV5-1; j_gene: TRBJ2-2; abundance: .; CDR3aa: CASSLLGTGDTGELFF; CDR3nt: TGCGCCAGCAGCTTGTTGGGGACAGGGGACACCGGGGAGCTGTTTTTT
d_gene: .; v_gene: TRBV25-1; j_gene: TRBJ1-6; abundance: few; CDR3aa: CASSEVQGNSPLHF; CDR3nt: TGTGCCAGCAGTGAAGTTCAGGGAAATTCACCCCTCCACTTT
d_gene: TRBD1; v_gene: TRBV9; j_gene: TRBJ2-1; abundance: .; CDR3aa: CASSVVGTGTYNEQFF; CDR3nt: TGTGCCAGCAGCGTAGTGGGGACAGGAACCTACAATGAGCAGTTCTTC
d_gene: TRBD1; v_gene: TRBV19; j_gene: TRBJ2-7; abundance: .; CDR3aa: CASSVTTGYPYEQYF; CDR3nt: TGTGCCAGTAGTGTCACGACAGGGTACCCCTACGAGCAGTACTTC
d_gene: .; v_gene: TRBV5-1; j_gene: TRBJ2-3; abundance: once; CDR3aa: CASSEPLQGRGDTQYF; CDR3nt: TGCGCCAGCAGCGAACCCCTACAGGGGCGGGGAGATACGCAGTATTTT
d_gene: .; v_gene: TRBV5-1; j_gene: TRBJ2-1; abundance: few; CDR3aa: CASSLREIDNEQFF; CDR3nt: TGCGCCAGCAGCTTACGGGAAATCGACAATGAGCAGTTCTTC
d_gene: TRBD1; v_gene: TRBV2; j_gene: TRBJ1-4; abundance: .; CDR3aa: CASSLDRAMGEKLFF; CDR3nt: TGTGCCAGCAGTCTTGACAGGGCGATGGGAGAAAAACTGTTTTTT
d_gene: .; v_gene: TRBV5-6; j_gene: TRBJ1-5; abundance: .; CDR3aa: CASSLGRYSNQPQHF; CDR3nt: TGTGCCAGCAGCTTGGGCAGGTATAGCAATCAGCCCCAGCATTTT
d_gene: TRBD1; v_gene: TRBV5-6; j_gene: TRBJ1-1; abundance: .; CDR3aa: CASSLRGQGAQKAFF; CDR3nt: TGTGCCAGCAGCTTGAGGGGACAGGGGGCGCAAAAAGCTTTCTTT
d_gene: .; v_gene: TRBV28; j_gene: TRBJ1-1; abundance: medium-sized; CDR3aa: CASSLIIASGGATEAFF; CDR3nt: TGTGCCAGCAGTTTGATCATCGCCTCGGGGGGCGCAACTGAAGCTTTCTTT
d_gene: TRBD1; v_gene: TRBV9; j_gene: TRBJ2-7; abundance: .; CDR3aa: CASSVAATGLYEQYF; CDR3nt: TGTGCCAGCAGCGTAGCTGCGACAGGGTTGTACGAGCAGTACTTC
d_gene: TRBD1; v_gene: TRBV13; j_gene: TRBJ1-2; abundance: .; CDR3aa: CASSLRGRGYGYTF; CDR3nt: TGTGCCAGCAGCCTAAGGGGGCGGGGCTATGGCTACACCTTC
d_gene: TRBD2; v_gene: TRBV19; j_gene: TRBJ2-3; abundance: .; CDR3aa: CASNPSGRFWEDTQYF; CDR3nt: TGTGCCAGTAATCCTAGCGGGAGATTCTGGGAAGATACGCAGTATTTT
d_gene: TRBD1; v_gene: TRBV5-6; j_gene: TRBJ1-6; abundance: .; CDR3aa: CASSSGTGPNSPLHF; CDR3nt: TGTGCCAGCAGCTCCGGGACAGGGCCCAATTCACCCCTCCACTTT